One sample yielded the 10 T cell receptor beta chains listed below, sequenced in a study of technical replicates of blood from a few donors. The method was immunoSEQ multiplex PCR; TCRdb's version includes in-frame clones alone and lacks a portion of them. The table records around 80,000 clones, 90% to 95% of them present only once. The sample comprised T cells isolated from PBMCs. Receptors were obtained from a human donor in good health.

This rearrangement joins TRBV6-1 to TRBJ2-3; D gene ambiguous. V dropped 1 base and J dropped 6 bases, with 8 bases sitting between them. The CDR3 loop spans 13 amino acids. Germline-derived CDR1 and CDR2 are MNHNS and SASEGT. As DNA, the CDR3 is TGTGCCAGCAGTGAAGGTCCGTCGGATACGCAGTATTTT. Translation gives CASSEGPSDTQYF.

The rearrangement uses TRBV5-6 and TRBJ1-4; 12 bases fit TRBD1. The junction had 8 bases not matched to a gene; V was cut back by 0 bases and J by 2 bases. The CDR3 covers 19 residues. The germline CDR1 and CDR2 sequences are SGHDT and YYEEEE. The CDR3 coding sequence is TGTGCCAGCAGCTTGGGCAGGGACAGGGGGCGCGGGACTAATGAAAAACTGTTTTTT. Amino acids: CASSLGRDRGRGTNEKLFF.

In this sample, this clone turned up once. The gene calls are TRBV11-3 and TRBJ2-2; 8 positions agree with TRBD1. CDR3 length: 16 amino acids. V shed 1 base and J 2 bases; nucleotides not matched to a gene: 3. The germline V gene has CDR1 SGHNT and CDR2 YENEEA. CDR3 region: CASSLGAGGNTGELFF. As DNA, the CDR3 is TGTGCCAGCAGCTTAGGGGCAGGGGGCAACACCGGGGAGCTGTTTTTT.

In this sample, this clone turned up once. The chain employs TRBV11-3 and TRBJ2-1; possible D gene TRBD2, 6 bases. Germline V gene sequence: CDR1 SGHNT, CDR2 YENEEA. V lost 1 base, J lost 7 bases, and 8 bases lay in between. This CDR3 has 13 amino acids. The CDR3 nucleotides read TGTGCCAGCAGCTTAGTCGGGGGAAATGAGCAGTTCTTC. Translating it yields CASSLVGGNEQFF.

The rearrangement links TRBV18 to TRBJ2-2, with TRBD2 identical over 12 bases. V gave up 0 bases and J gave up 6 bases; unmatched junction bases: 5. Germline V gives CDR1 KGHSH, CDR2 LQKENI. The CDR3 is made up of 17 amino acids. The CDR3 protein is CASSPPGTSGYSGELFF. CDR3 bases: TGTGCCAGCTCACCACCCGGGACTAGCGGGTACTCCGGGGAGCTGTTTTTT.

The chain joins TRBV15 to TRBJ2-7; TRBD1 matches 11 bases. Germline V gene lookup returns CDR1 LNHNV and CDR2 YYDKDF (reference sequence). V lost 6 bases, J lost 2 bases, and 3 bases stayed unmatched. CDR3 length equals 14 residues. This chain's CDR3 is CATSAGQGAYEQYF. The CDR3 DNA sequence: TGTGCCACCAGTGCGGGACAGGGGGCCTACGAGCAGTACTTC.

The V gene is TRBV7-2, the J gene TRBJ2-5; 7 bases map to TRBD2. The junction had 10 bases not matched to a gene; V was cut back by 5 bases and J by 7 bases. Germline loops: CDR1 SGHTA, CDR2 FQGNSA. CDR3 length equals 14 residues. This chain's CDR3 is CASSRPGGPGTQYF. The CDR3 nucleotides are TGTGCCAGCAGCCGGCCGGGGGGTCCCGGGACCCAGTACTTC.

The chain has TRBV18 and TRBJ1-5; D remains ambiguous. The CDR3 runs 12 residues. CDR1 KGHSH and CDR2 LQKENI come from the germline V gene. V was pared by 6 bases and J by 5 bases, with 8 bases between. In nucleotides, the CDR3 is TGTGCCAGCTCCCCTTCGGATCAGCCCCAGCATTTT. This gives the protein CASSPSDQPQHF.

The CDR3 sequence is CASSQETRDRYEQYF. DNA for the CDR3: TGCGCCAGCAGCCAAGAAACTCGGGACAGGTACGAGCAGTACTTC. This chain connects TRBV4-1 to TRBJ2-7; 8 bases line up with TRBD1. CDR3 size: 15 residues. Germline trimming cut 0 bases from V and 4 bases from J; bases unmatched to any gene: 5. Germline assignment: CDR1 MGHRA and CDR2 YSYEKL.

The chain combines TRBV9 with TRBJ1-2; TRBD1 aligns across 8 bases. The CDR3 runs to 14 residues. Germline assignment: CDR1 SGDLS and CDR2 YYNGEE. Trimming took 2 bases from V and 5 from J; bases not matched to a gene: 5. CDR3 amino acids: CASSVDRGGYGYTF. The CDR3 DNA follows: TGTGCCAGCAGCGTCGACAGGGGCGGATATGGCTACACCTTC.